Below are 19 T cell receptor beta chains sequenced from a single sample in a study of blood T cell repertoires in COVID-19. Sequenced by immunoSEQ multiplex PCR; TCRdb stores in-frame clones only, minus some. The profile shows about 64,000 clones, 70% to 90% of them singletons. The sample comprised peripheral blood. Receptor source: a man aged 65-85 years with acute or convalescent COVID-19.

V is TRBV19 and J is TRBJ1-3; the D gene is possibly TRBD1 (5 bases). Germline V lookup: CDR1 LNHDA, CDR2 SQIVND (reference sequence). V lost 8 bases and J lost 4, with 9 bases in between. This CDR3 comprises 12 residues. The CDR3 nucleotides read TGTGCCAGTTCACAGGTGGGAAACACCATATATTTT. Its protein product is CASSQVGNTIYF.

The rearrangement joins TRBV2 to TRBJ2-1; no clear D. The CDR3 totals 11 residues. V was pared by 5 bases and J by 4 bases, with 3 bases between. Germline loops: CDR1 SNHLY, CDR2 FYNNEI. CDR3 DNA: TGTGCCAGCAGTCCTTACAATGAGCAGTTCTTC. Its translation is CASSPYNEQFF.

This clone appeared once. The chain has TRBV27 and TRBJ1-1; D possibly corresponds to TRBD1 (6 bases). Deletions cut 2 bases from V and 1 base from J, with 8 bases between. Looked up from germline, CDR1 is MNHEY and CDR2 is SMNVEV (reference sequence). The CDR3 is 14 residues long. The CDR3 nucleotides read TGTGCCAGCAGTTTAGGACAGACGAACACTGAAGCTTTCTTT. Amino acid sequence: CASSLGQTNTEAFF.

The chain joins TRBV5-1 to TRBJ1-2; D is perhaps TRBD1 (6 bases). V lost 5 bases, J lost 5 bases, and 16 bases lay in between. There are 14 residues in the CDR3. Germline V gene data show CDR1 as SGHRS and CDR2 as YFSETQ. CDR3 sequence: CASSPIQGPYGYTF. The CDR3 bases are TGCGCCAGCAGTCCCATACAGGGACCTTATGGCTACACCTTC. The full variable domain, in which reference TRBV5-1 and TRBJ1-2 provide the parts outside the CDR3, is KAGVTQTPRYLIKTRGQQVTLSCSPISGHRSVSWYQQTPGQGLQFLFEYFSETQRNKGNFPGRFSGRQFSNSRSEMNVSTLELGDSALYLCASSPIQGPYGYTFGSGTRLTVV.

This clone was counted only a few times. The V and J genes are TRBV7-2 and TRBJ1-4; the D gene is possibly TRBD1 (6 bases). Per germline, CDR1 SGHTA and CDR2 FQGNSA. V was cut by 5 bases and J by 6 bases, with 13 bases left in between. This CDR3 region has 14 residues. The CDR3 region has the DNA TGTGCCAGCAGCCAATACAGGGTGGATGAAAAACTGTTTTTT. Amino acids: CASSQYRVDEKLFF. The whole variable domain, filled in from reference TRBV7-2 and TRBJ1-4, reads GAGVSQSPSNKVTEKGKDVELRCDPISGHTALYWYRQSLGQGLEFLIYFQGNSAPDKSGLPSDRFSAERTGGSVSTLTIQRTQQEDSAVYLCASSQYRVDEKLFFGSGTQLSVL.

This clone was found once. The chain uses TRBV5-5 and TRBJ1-6; D not certain. This CDR3 contains 16 residues. V gave up 3 bases and J gave up 2 bases, with 12 bases separating them. Germline assignment: CDR1 SGHKS and CDR2 YYEKEE (reference sequence). CDR3 sequence: CASSYQRSTYNSPLHF. CDR3 sequence (DNA): TGTGCCAGCAGCTATCAGCGGTCCACCTATAATTCACCCCTCCACTTT. Based on the CDR3 plus reference TRBV5-5 and TRBJ1-6, the full variable domain is DAGVTQSPTHLIKTRGQQVTLRCSPISGHKSVSWYQQVLGQGPQFIFQYYEKEERGRGNFPDRFSARQFPNYSSELNVNALLLGDSALYLCASSYQRSTYNSPLHFGNGTRLTVT.

There are a few counts of this clone. The rearrangement links TRBV7-2 to TRBJ1-1; TRBD1 might be the D (5 bases). This CDR3 spans 15 amino acids. Germline V CDR1 and CDR2: SGHTA, FQGNSA. Trimming removed 2 bases from V and 1 base from J, with 11 bases in between. CDR3 residues: CASSLREGKNTEAFF. Here the CDR3 DNA reads TGTGCCAGCAGCTTAAGGGAGGGGAAGAACACTGAAGCTTTCTTT.

V gene TRBV5-1 combines with J gene TRBJ1-2; D not certain. Germline values: CDR1 SGHRS, CDR2 YFSETQ. V was pared by 4 bases and J by 6 bases, with 13 bases between. This CDR3 is 13 amino acids long. CDR3 sequence reads: CASSREGRDGYTF. CDR3 sequence (DNA): TGCGCCAGCAGCAGGGAGGGAAGGGATGGCTACACCTTC.

The chain couples TRBV20-1 to TRBJ2-2, with D possibly being TRBD1 (5 bases). V dropped 3 bases and J dropped 9 bases, with 20 bases sitting between them. This CDR3 has 15 amino acids. From germline, CDR1 is DFQATT and CDR2 SNEGSKA (reference sequence). The chain's CDR3 is CSASNIFQGVRELFF. The CDR3 bases are TGCAGTGCTAGTAATATCTTTCAGGGCGTCCGGGAGCTGTTTTTT.

CDR3 loop: CASSQAGGVEAGELFF. The DNA for the CDR3 is TGTGCCAGCAGCCAAGCGGGGGGCGTGGAGGCCGGGGAGCTGTTTTTT. The chain links TRBV3-1 (or the pseudogene TRBV3-2) to TRBJ2-2; the D gene is possibly TRBD2 (7 bases). Germline assignment: CDR1 LGHDT and CDR2 YNNKEL (reference sequence). V lost 1 base, J lost 6 bases, and 15 bases lay in between. This CDR3 is 16 amino acids long.

This clone was picked up one time. This chain links TRBV6-5 with TRBJ1-2; tentative D call: TRBD1 (5 bases). The germline V and J ends were trimmed by 5 bases and 4 bases, with 17 bases remaining between them. CDR1 is MNHEY, CDR2 SVGAGI, per germline. This CDR3 has 15 amino acids. The CDR3 DNA reads TGTGCCAGCAGTCGTACAGGAGCAGAGACCTATGGCTACACCTTC. Translating gives CASSRTGAETYGYTF.

The V and J genes are TRBV5-1 and TRBJ1-2, with D possibly TRBD1 on 6 matching bases. CDR3 length: 15 amino acids. The germline V gene has CDR1 SGHRS and CDR2 YFSETQ. Trimming removed 10 bases at V and 8 bases at J, with 27 bases between. This CDR3 reads CALPSYDTGKGGYTF. The DNA for the CDR3 is TGCGCCCTACCTTCTTACGATACAGGGAAAGGAGGCTACACCTTC.

The rearrangement links TRBV6-5 to TRBJ2-5; D gene ambiguous. Looked up from germline, CDR1 is MNHEY and CDR2 is SVGAGI. V shed 7 bases and J shed 1 base, with 4 bases lying between them. The CDR3 has 11 amino acids. For the CDR3, the DNA is TGTGCCAGCAACGGCCAAGAGACCCAGTACTTC. Amino acid sequence: CASNGQETQYF.

The chain combines TRBV4-3 with TRBJ1-4; TRBD1 is a possible D gene (5 bases). V was pared by 6 bases and J by 6 bases, with 17 bases between. The germline V gene has CDR1 LGHNA and CDR2 YSLEER. The CDR3 totals 15 residues. The CDR3 is CASRSIQGADEKLFF. CDR3 nucleotide sequence: TGCGCCAGCAGAAGTATCCAAGGGGCGGATGAAAAACTGTTTTTT.

The J gene is TRBJ1-1, the V gene TRBV7-8, with D perhaps matching TRBD1 (6 bases). V lost 1 base and J 1 base, leaving 7 bases between the germline ends. Germline loops: CDR1 SGHVS, CDR2 FQNEAQ. This CDR3 spans 14 amino acids. This chain's CDR3 is CASSLVGGNTEAFF. The CDR3 DNA is TGTGCCAGCAGCTTAGTAGGGGGGAACACTGAAGCTTTCTTT.

The chain couples TRBV28 to TRBJ1-6; 9 bases line up with TRBD1. Germline values: CDR1 MDHEN, CDR2 SYDVKM. V lost 6 bases and J lost 8; bases outside the gene matches: 8. The CDR3 length is 15 residues. CDR3 DNA: TGTGCCAGCAGATCGCCGGGACAGGGCGATTCACCCCTCCACTTT. Its translation: CASRSPGQGDSPLHF.

The CDR3 loop reads CASSPRLGETQYF. In DNA form, the CDR3 reads TGTGCCAGCAGCCCGAGGCTGGGAGAGACCCAGTACTTC. The chain is built from TRBV7-3 and TRBJ2-5; D not resolved. The CDR3 has 13 residues. The V gene lost 5 bases and the J gene lost 4 bases, with 11 bases spanning the gap. Germline V gives CDR1 SGHTA, CDR2 FQGTGA.

This chain links TRBV25-1 with TRBJ2-1, with 9 bases matching TRBD1. Germline lookup yields CDR1 MGHDK and CDR2 SYGVNS. The CDR3 is 16 residues long. V gave up 6 bases and J gave up 8 bases; unmatched junction bases: 14. CDR3 DNA sequence: TGTGCCAGCAGCCCCAGACCAGCGGACAGGGGATATGAGCAGTTCTTC. Amino acid sequence: CASSPRPADRGYEQFF.

The rearrangement joins TRBV6-5 to TRBJ2-7; TRBD1 matches 9 bases. J gave up 3 bases and V 2 bases, and 5 bases lay outside the gene matches. CDR3 length: 15 residues. From germline, CDR1 is MNHEY and CDR2 SVGAGI. In DNA form, the CDR3 reads TGTGCCAGCAGTTACGGGGACAGGGTGCTCTACGAGCAGTACTTC. Translating gives CASSYGDRVLYEQYF.